This T cell receptor (beta chain) comes out of a study of T cell responses to AZD1222 COVID-19 vaccine. Trimming took off 2 bases at V and 1 base at J, with 9 bases between the two ends. The CDR3 consists of 14 residues. Germline CDR1 reads SGDLS; CDR2 reads YYNGEE. Using immunoSEQ multiplex PCR, the repertoire was profiled, and TCRdb retains in-frame clones only, with some absent. The sample has about 190,000 clones, roughly 90% seen once; the top ten hold 0.95% to 1%. The sequenced sample was peripheral blood, obtained on day 0 of AZD1222 vaccination. J is TRBJ1-1 and V is TRBV9, with a weak D call TRBD1 (5 bases). The clonotype originates from an adult in good health. Written as DNA, the CDR3 is TGTGCCAGCAGCGTTGACAGCCGGAACACTGAAGCTTTCTTT. This codes for CASSVDSRNTEAFF.